The T cell receptor (beta chain) described here comes from a study of lymphopenia after photon versus proton radiotherapy. Assay: immunoSEQ multiplex PCR; the TCRdb copy retains only in-frame clones and omits some. The table records about 22,000 clones, around nine tenths of them present only once. As regards this clone: Its antigen is unidentified.

Germline values: CDR1 SGHTA, CDR2 FQGNSA. Trimming took off 6 bases at V and 2 bases at J, with 17 bases between the two ends. The CDR3 runs 15 residues. Whole-study findings and limits: In patients who died, overall survival fell as post-nadir TCR diversity dropped more. Relative stability marked proton patients; photon patients lost diversity and naive cells.

The TCR comes from an elderly man with esophageal cancer. The rearrangement uses TRBV7-2 and TRBJ2-7; D gene uncertain. This specimen consisted of peripheral blood, obtained from a patient treated with proton-based radiotherapy. The CDR3 protein is CASRLKPDTTYEQYF. CDR3 coding DNA: TGTGCCAGCAGACTCAAACCTGACACCACCTACGAGCAGTACTTC. The complete variable domain, with remaining parts taken from reference TRBV7-2 and TRBJ2-7, reads GAGVSQSPSNKVTEKGKDVELRCDPISGHTALYWYRQSLGQGLEFLIYFQGNSAPDKSGLPSDRFSAERTGGSVSTLTIQRTQQEDSAVYLCASRLKPDTTYEQYFGPGTRLTVT.